In this sample, the clone carrying this T cell receptor (beta chain) turned up a few times. Its antigen is as yet unknown. The V end lost 4 bases, the J end lost 5 bases, and 21 bases lay between the germline ends. The germline V gene encodes CDR1 SGHRS and CDR2 YFSETQ. The length of the CDR3 is 16 residues. The data were taken from a study of beta chain features in type 1 diabetes. Study context: Healthy donors, compared against patients, showed similar age, gender and cell yields. Over all samples combined, around 110 million sorted cells were examined.

The isolated RNA, all of it, was reverse transcribed, so expressed TCRB transcripts were what got sequenced. Read counts averaged around 4 million for samples of naive, central memory and regulatory T cells. The assay was immunoSEQ multiplex PCR, and TCRdb's table has in-frame clones only and misses some. The sample has around 650,000 clones; over 10% are singletons. Study results and caveats: A closer apparent resemblance between naive, central memory and Treg TCRB repertoires was seen in patients than in healthy donors. Moderately but significantly shorter TCRB CDR3s were found in Type 1 diabetes patients in all four CD4+ subsets.

This chain uses TRBV5-1 with TRBJ2-5; possibly TRBD1 for D (6 bases). This clonotype originated in a man younger than 45 with type 1 diabetes. Sequencing input: naive CD4+ T cells from blood. CDR3 nucleotides: TGCGCCAGCAGCAGGCTGACAGGCAAAATGGGGGAGACCCAGTACTTC. Translating it yields CASSRLTGKMGETQYF.